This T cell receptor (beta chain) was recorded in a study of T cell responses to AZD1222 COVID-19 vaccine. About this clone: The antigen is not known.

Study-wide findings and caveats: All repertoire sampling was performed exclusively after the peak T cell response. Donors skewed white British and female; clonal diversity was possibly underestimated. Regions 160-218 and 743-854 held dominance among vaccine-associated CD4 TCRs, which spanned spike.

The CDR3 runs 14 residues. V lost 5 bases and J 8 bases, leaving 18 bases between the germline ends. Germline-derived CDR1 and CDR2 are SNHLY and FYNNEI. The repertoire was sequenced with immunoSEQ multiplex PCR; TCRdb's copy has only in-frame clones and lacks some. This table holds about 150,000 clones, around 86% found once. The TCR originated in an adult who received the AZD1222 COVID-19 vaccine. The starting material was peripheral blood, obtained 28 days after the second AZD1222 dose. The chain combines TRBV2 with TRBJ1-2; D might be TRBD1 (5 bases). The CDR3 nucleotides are TGTGCCAGCAGTCCCGGGCCCCTAGAGGGGGGCTACACCTTC. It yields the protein CASSPGPLEGGYTF.